This TCR beta chain was recovered during a study of graft-versus-host responses after intestinal transplantation. Across the study: Multivisceral, liver-intestinal, or isolated intestinal grafts went to recipients. Among the recipients, all got anti-thymocyte globulin induction and then tacrolimus and steroids for 2 to 3 years.

A word on this clone: As yet, its antigen is unknown.

From germline, CDR1 is SQVTM and CDR2 ANQGSEA. V was trimmed by 3 bases and J by 2 bases, leaving 11 bases between them. CDR3 size: 13 residues. Repertoires were generated with immunoSEQ multiplex PCR, while TCRdb's copy carries only in-frame clones and drops some. In the table there are about 94,000 clones, 90% to 95% of which are singletons. General observations from the study: Recipient-marrow GvH clones were detected, some having first appeared in ileum or blood. Allografts carried high graft-versus-host to host-versus-graft clonal ratios in patients having graft-donor T cell macrochimerism.

The sequences come from unstimulated CD8+ T cells sorted from spleen or lymph node cells, collected before intestinal transplant. The receptor was derived from a human donor who received an intestinal transplant. The chain joins TRBV29-1 to TRBJ2-7; D is possibly TRBD1 (6 bases). CDR3 sequence (DNA): TGCAGCGTTGAGATGGGACATCCCTACGAGCAGTACTTC. It specifies CSVEMGHPYEQYF.